Below are 12 T cell receptor beta chains sequenced from a single sample in a study of lymphopenia after photon versus proton radiotherapy. Profiled with immunoSEQ multiplex PCR; TCRdb holds only in-frame clones, not every one. The sample consists of approximately 170,000 clones, about nine tenths of them appearing once. The sequenced sample was peripheral blood, obtained from a patient treated with photon-based radiotherapy. The source of these receptors is a man aged 45-65 years with gastric cancer.

The V gene is TRBV4-1, the J gene TRBJ1-1; D may be TRBD1 (6 bases). Germline V lookup: CDR1 MGHRA, CDR2 YSYEKL. Trimming stripped 4 bases from V and 11 bases from J, with 29 bases between. CDR3 length equals 17 residues. CDR3: CASSPGPLHQGIGYAFF. DNA of the CDR3: TGCGCCAGCAGCCCGGGTCCCCTCCATCAGGGGATTGGATACGCTTTCTTT.

The chain carries TRBV19 and TRBJ1-5; TRBD1 is a possible D gene (6 bases). Germline V gene sequence: CDR1 LNHDA, CDR2 SQIVND (reference sequence). Trimming shortened V by 5 bases and J by 4 bases, and 12 bases separated the two germline ends. The CDR3 length is 14 residues. The CDR3 sequence is CASSGQGINQPQHF. The CDR3 bases are TGTGCCAGTAGTGGTCAGGGGATAAATCAGCCCCAGCATTTT.

The chain employs TRBV4-1 and TRBJ2-1; TRBD2 agrees at 12 bases. CDR1 is MGHRA, CDR2 YSYEKL, per germline. The CDR3 totals 16 residues. V lost 4 bases to trimming and J lost 7 bases; unmatched junction nucleotides: 8. Written as DNA, the CDR3 is TGCGCCAGCAGCCTCCTTCCCGGGACTAGCGGGAATGAGCAGTTCTTC. Amino acids: CASSLLPGTSGNEQFF.

The chain links TRBV13 to TRBJ1-4; D is ambiguous. Germline-derived CDR1 and CDR2 are PRHDT and FYEKMQ (reference sequence). This CDR3 is built from 12 residues. V shed 3 bases and J shed 8 bases, with 7 bases lying between them. The CDR3, as DNA: TGTGCCAGCAGCTTTAAGAGGGAAAAACTGTTTTTT. This translates into CASSFKREKLFF.

The chain couples TRBV29-1 to TRBJ2-1; 10 positions agree with TRBD1. Unmatched junction bases numbered 8, after V lost 7 bases and J lost 5 bases. Looked up from germline, CDR1 is SQVTM and CDR2 is ANQGSEA. This CDR3 is 14 amino acids long. The CDR3 nucleotides read TGCAGCGCTCGCGGGGACAGGGGACACAATGAGCAGTTCTTC. Translated: CSARGDRGHNEQFF.

The rearrangement links TRBV29-1 to TRBJ1-1; weak D call: TRBD1 (5 bases). V was shortened by 6 bases and J by 4 bases, with 18 bases between the two germline ends. The germline gives CDR1 SQVTM, CDR2 ANQGSEA. The CDR3 is made up of 14 amino acids. In DNA form, the CDR3 reads TGCAGCGTCACTAATGGGAGGGGAAGCACTGAAGCTTTCTTT. Its protein is CSVTNGRGSTEAFF.

The rearrangement joins TRBV28 to TRBJ1-2; 8 bases are shared with TRBD1. Germline CDR1 is MDHEN and CDR2 is SYDVKM. V was pared by 2 bases and J by 4 bases, with 12 bases of the junction left unmatched. The CDR3 runs to 17 residues. CDR3 sequence reads: CASSLPNRRGLGYGYTF. Here the CDR3 DNA reads TGTGCCAGCAGTTTACCGAACCGCAGGGGGCTAGGCTATGGCTACACCTTC.

The rearrangement uses TRBV11-2 and TRBJ2-1, with 7 bases matching TRBD2. The length of the CDR3 is 16 residues. CDR1 SGHAT and CDR2 FQNNGV come from the germline V gene. Germline trimming cut 4 bases from V and 2 bases from J; bases unmatched to any gene: 8. The CDR3 DNA reads as TGTGCCAGCAGCTCAAAGCGGGATAGGACCTACAATGAGCAGTTCTTC. This sequence encodes CASSSKRDRTYNEQFF.

This chain links TRBV10-1 with TRBJ2-2; D is undetermined. Trimming left V 0 bases short and J 5 bases short, with 10 bases between. The CDR3 is 15 residues long. CDR1 WNHNN and CDR2 SYGVQD come from the germline V gene (reference sequence). CDR3 bases: TGCGCCAGCAGTGAGTCGACTCTAGGTACCGGGGAGCTGTTTTTT. Protein sequence: CASSESTLGTGELFF.

The chain joins TRBV7-9 to TRBJ2-3; no definite D call. The CDR3 has 14 amino acids. Germline values: CDR1 SEHNR, CDR2 FQNEAQ (reference sequence). The germline V and J ends were trimmed by 6 bases and 6 bases, with 16 bases remaining between them. Here the CDR3 DNA reads TGTGCCAGCAGAGGGCCCCGTCGCGAGGATACGCAGTATTTT. This sequence encodes CASRGPRREDTQYF.

The chain links TRBV7-9 to TRBJ1-4; unclear D gene. The germline V gene encodes CDR1 SEHNR and CDR2 FQNEAQ (reference sequence). V lost 1 base to trimming and J lost 1 base, with 10 bases between them. The CDR3 consists of 16 residues. The CDR3 DNA reads TGTGCCAGCAGCTTAGATGTCATGGAAACTAATGAAAAACTGTTTTTT. Protein product: CASSLDVMETNEKLFF.

The rearrangement uses TRBV7-2 and TRBJ2-7, with 11 bases that match TRBD2. V gave up 5 bases and J gave up 6 bases; unmatched junction bases: 9. The germline CDR1 and CDR2 sequences are SGHTA and FQGNSA. This CDR3 has 15 amino acids. The CDR3 sequence: CASSPLAGGPLEQYF. For the CDR3, the DNA is TGTGCCAGCAGCCCTTTAGCGGGAGGGCCTCTCGAGCAGTACTTC.